Listed below are T cell receptor beta chains from one sample, sequenced in a study of blood T cells in healthy people across ages. Each CDR3 protein gets one entry after TCRdb re-called the 5' RACE reads with MiXCR. Among about 750,000 distinct CDR3 sequences listed, about 48% were seen once. The source material was blood. These receptor sequences come from a man older than 75 in good health. CDR3s include the opening cysteine and the closing phenylalanine or tryptophan. A D gene is named only where the DNA matches it firmly. Size is omitted from some rows. Given values are once, few, many or a class for expanded clones.

V,size,length,J,D,DNA,CDR3
TRBV2,NA,14,TRBJ1-5,NA,TGTGCCAGCAGTATCTGGCAGGCAGGGCAGCCCCAGCATTTT,CASSIWQAGQPQHF
TRBV11-2,NA,14,TRBJ2-7,NA,TGTGCCAGCAGCCAGATTGGGTTAAGCTACGAGCAGTACTTC,CASSQIGLSYEQYF
TRBV10-3,NA,16,TRBJ2-7,TRBD1,TGTGCCATCAGTGTAGGGACAGGCCTGATTGGCGGCGAGCAGTACTTC,CAISVGTGLIGGEQYF
TRBV7-9,NA,15,TRBJ1-2,TRBD1,TGTGCCAGCAGCCCTGCGGCAGGGGGTGGCTATGGCTACACCTTC,CASSPAAGGGYGYTF
TRBV30,few,14,TRBJ1-2,NA,TGTGCCTGGAGCCTTCGGGACGGCTCCTATGGCTACACCTTC,CAWSLRDGSYGYTF
TRBV28,few,12,TRBJ2-4,NA,TGTGCCAGCAGATCGGACGGTGGCATTCAGTACTTC,CASRSDGGIQYF
TRBV6-1,NA,15,TRBJ1-1,TRBD1,TGTGCCAGCGCCAAGGCGGGACAGGGGGCAACTGAAGCTTTCTTT,CASAKAGQGATEAFF
TRBV12-3/TRBV12-4,NA,15,TRBJ2-1,NA,TGTGCCAGCAGTTTAGGACCCTCCCGGGAAAATGAGCAGTTCTTC,CASSLGPSRENEQFF
TRBV4-2,NA,15,TRBJ1-2,NA,TGTGCCAGCAGCCAAGGGGACGAGAGTAACTATGGCTACACCTTC,CASSQGDESNYGYTF
TRBV30,NA,13,TRBJ1-3,NA,TGTGCCTGGAAGGGACCCCCTGGAAACACCATATATTTT,CAWKGPPGNTIYF
TRBV7-3,many,14,TRBJ1-6,NA,TGTGCCAGCAGCCATCAGGGGTGGGGTTCACCCCTCCACTTT,CASSHQGWGSPLHF
TRBV3-1,NA,15,TRBJ2-1,NA,TGTGCCAGCAGCCTTGGACAGAATTCCTACAATGAGCAGTTCTTC,CASSLGQNSYNEQFF
TRBV6-1,few,15,TRBJ2-2,NA,TGTGCCAGCAGTGAAACCTTGTCGGCAGCCGGGGAGCTGTTTTTT,CASSETLSAAGELFF
TRBV3-1,NA,13,TRBJ2-7,NA,TGTGCCGCGGGGCGGGCACCCTCCTACGAGCAGTACTTC,CAAGRAPSYEQYF
TRBV2,NA,15,TRBJ2-2,NA,TGTGCCAGCATGATGCAAACCGCCAACACCGGGGAGCTGTTTTTT,CASMMQTANTGELFF
TRBV10-3,NA,16,TRBJ2-7,TRBD1,TGTGCCATCAGACCGGACAGGGGGCCCTCCTACAATGAGCAGTACTTC,CAIRPDRGPSYNEQYF
TRBV12-3/TRBV12-4,few,11,TRBJ2-1,NA,TGTGCCAGCAGTTTTCGGGATGAGCAGTTCTTC,CASSFRDEQFF
TRBV24-1,few,13,TRBJ1-2,NA,TGTGCCACCAGTGATCCAGGACGCTATGGCTACACCTTC,CATSDPGRYGYTF
TRBV20-1,NA,14,TRBJ2-7,TRBD1,TGCAGTGCTAGCGGAGGTGGGACAGGGGACGAGCAGTACTTC,CSASGGGTGDEQYF
TRBV14,NA,17,TRBJ1-2,TRBD1,TGTGCCAGCAGCCAACCTACGACCGGGACAGGCCGCTTAAGCTACACCTTC,CASSQPTTGTGRLSYTF
TRBV7-6,few,18,TRBJ2-6,NA,TGTGCCAGCAGCTTAGTTCAGGGACCCTGGTCTGGGGCCAACGTCCTGACTTTC,CASSLVQGPWSGANVLTF
TRBV12-3/TRBV12-4,once,16,TRBJ2-3,TRBD2,TGTGCCAGCAGTTTGAAAGGACTAGCGGGGTCCTATACGCAGTATTTT,CASSLKGLAGSYTQYF
TRBV12-3/TRBV12-4,NA,15,TRBJ2-7,NA,TGTGCCAGCAGCCGGGGGACAGTCCCATCCTACGAGCAGTACTTC,CASSRGTVPSYEQYF
TRBV3-1,NA,14,TRBJ2-7,NA,TGTGCCAGCAGCCAAGGTTGGGGGCACTACGAGCAGTACTTC,CASSQGWGHYEQYF
TRBV24-1,NA,15,TRBJ1-2,NA,TGTGCCACCAGTGACCCCCGGACAGATATCTATGGCTACACCTTC,CATSDPRTDIYGYTF
TRBV29-1,few,13,TRBJ2-1,TRBD2,TGCAGCTCCCTAGCGGGAGGGCCGAATGAGCAGTTCTTC,CSSLAGGPNEQFF